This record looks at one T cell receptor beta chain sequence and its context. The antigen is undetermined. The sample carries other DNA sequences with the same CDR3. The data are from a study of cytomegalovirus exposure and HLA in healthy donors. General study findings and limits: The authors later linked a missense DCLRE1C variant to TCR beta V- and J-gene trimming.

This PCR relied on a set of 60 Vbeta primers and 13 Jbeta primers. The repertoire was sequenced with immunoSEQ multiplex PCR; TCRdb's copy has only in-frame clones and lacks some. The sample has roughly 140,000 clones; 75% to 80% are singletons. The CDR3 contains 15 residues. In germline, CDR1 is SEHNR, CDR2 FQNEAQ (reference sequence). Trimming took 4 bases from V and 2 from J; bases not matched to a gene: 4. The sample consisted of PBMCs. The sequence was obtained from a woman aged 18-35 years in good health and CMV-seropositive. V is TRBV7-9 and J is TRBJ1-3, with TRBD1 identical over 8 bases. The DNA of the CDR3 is TGTGCCAGCAGCTCCGGGACAGGTCCTGGAAACACCATATATTTT. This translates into CASSSGTGPGNTIYF.